A selection of T cell receptor beta chains follows, all from one sample in a study of blood T cell repertoires in COVID-19. Profiling relied on immunoSEQ multiplex PCR, and the TCRdb table lists in-frame clones only, not all of them. The table lists 200,000 or so clones, around 80% of them singletons. The specimen sequenced was peripheral blood. These receptors originate from a woman between 65 and 79 years old with acute or convalescent COVID-19. Both conserved end residues are part of each CDR3. A D gene is named only where the DNA matches it firmly. Clone size, where shown, is once, few, many, or a class for clones that have expanded.

d_gene: TRBD1
v_gene: TRBV7-8
j_gene: TRBJ1-2
abundance: -
CDR3aa: CASSLGTGGYTF
CDR3nt: TGTGCCAGCAGCTTAGGGACAGGGGGCTACACCTTC

d_gene: TRBD1
v_gene: TRBV19
j_gene: TRBJ2-2
abundance: few
CDR3aa: CASSRDRDSLGTGELFF
CDR3nt: TGTGCCAGTAGTCGGGACAGGGATTCCCTAGGGACCGGGGAGCTGTTTTTT

d_gene: -
v_gene: TRBV15
j_gene: TRBJ1-3
abundance: -
CDR3aa: CATSRDRDILGNTIYF
CDR3nt: TGTGCCACCAGCAGAGATCGGGACATTTTAGGAAACACCATATATTTT

d_gene: TRBD2
v_gene: TRBV7-6
j_gene: TRBJ2-7
abundance: -
CDR3aa: CASSLRGTKFHYEQYF
CDR3nt: TGTGCCAGCAGCTTACGGGGGACTAAGTTCCACTACGAGCAGTACTTC

d_gene: TRBD1
v_gene: TRBV3-1/TRBV3-2
j_gene: TRBJ2-5
abundance: -
CDR3aa: CASSGQGVETQYF
CDR3nt: TGTGCCAGCAGCGGACAGGGAGTAGAGACCCAGTACTTC

d_gene: -
v_gene: TRBV10-1
j_gene: TRBJ1-1
abundance: once
CDR3aa: CASSDRQVGTEAFF
CDR3nt: TGCGCCAGCAGTGATCGACAGGTGGGGACTGAAGCTTTCTTT

d_gene: TRBD2
v_gene: TRBV7-6
j_gene: TRBJ2-1
abundance: -
CDR3aa: CASSSLAGAYNEQFF
CDR3nt: TGTGCCAGCAGCTCGCTAGCGGGAGCGTACAATGAGCAGTTCTTC

d_gene: TRBD1
v_gene: TRBV18
j_gene: TRBJ1-1
abundance: -
CDR3aa: CASSPDRGPLNTEAFF
CDR3nt: TGTGCCAGCTCACCCGACAGGGGGCCATTGAACACTGAAGCTTTCTTT

d_gene: -
v_gene: TRBV7-2
j_gene: TRBJ2-7
abundance: -
CDR3aa: CASSTGTPEQYF
CDR3nt: TGTGCCAGCAGCACCGGGACTCCAGAGCAGTACTTC

d_gene: TRBD1
v_gene: TRBV10-3
j_gene: TRBJ1-1
abundance: -
CDR3aa: CAAQGDREATEAFF
CDR3nt: TGTGCCGCCCAGGGCGACAGGGAAGCCACTGAAGCTTTCTTT

d_gene: -
v_gene: TRBV27
j_gene: TRBJ2-4
abundance: -
CDR3aa: CASSLSALAKNIQYF
CDR3nt: TGTGCCAGCAGTTTGAGTGCCCTAGCCAAAAACATTCAGTACTTC

d_gene: TRBD2
v_gene: TRBV7-9
j_gene: TRBJ2-1
abundance: -
CDR3aa: CASSSDGGNEQFF
CDR3nt: TGTGCCAGCAGCTCGGACGGGGGGAATGAGCAGTTCTTC

d_gene: TRBD1
v_gene: TRBV5-1
j_gene: TRBJ2-2
abundance: -
CDR3aa: CASSLKGQGLGTGELFF
CDR3nt: TGCGCCAGCAGCTTGAAGGGACAGGGGCTAGGCACCGGGGAGCTGTTTTTT

d_gene: -
v_gene: TRBV5-1
j_gene: TRBJ1-1
abundance: -
CDR3aa: CASSLASVNTEAFF
CDR3nt: TGCGCCAGCAGCTTGGCATCGGTAAACACTGAAGCTTTCTTT

d_gene: TRBD1
v_gene: TRBV19
j_gene: TRBJ1-5
abundance: -
CDR3aa: CASVRGTGINQPQHF
CDR3nt: TGTGCCAGCGTACGCGGGACAGGGATCAATCAGCCCCAGCATTTT

d_gene: -
v_gene: TRBV6-5
j_gene: TRBJ2-2
abundance: -
CDR3aa: CASERSPGKAGELFF
CDR3nt: TGTGCCAGCGAAAGATCCCCAGGGAAGGCCGGGGAGCTGTTTTTT

d_gene: TRBD1
v_gene: TRBV5-1
j_gene: TRBJ2-6
abundance: -
CDR3aa: CASSPLTGAGANVLTF
CDR3nt: TGCGCCAGCAGCCCACTGACAGGGGCTGGGGCCAACGTCCTGACTTTC

d_gene: -
v_gene: TRBV6-6
j_gene: TRBJ2-7
abundance: -
CDR3aa: CASTPLRTTVDEQYF
CDR3nt: TGTGCCAGCACCCCCCTCAGGACTACCGTCGACGAGCAGTACTTC

d_gene: -
v_gene: TRBV5-1
j_gene: TRBJ2-7
abundance: -
CDR3aa: CASSRESPNYEQYF
CDR3nt: TGCGCCAGCAGTCGCGAGTCACCTAACTACGAGCAGTACTTC

d_gene: TRBD2
v_gene: TRBV27
j_gene: TRBJ2-3
abundance: -
CDR3aa: CASSLSRGSLADTQYF
CDR3nt: TGTGCCAGCAGTTTATCGCGCGGGAGTTTAGCAGATACGCAGTATTTT

d_gene: -
v_gene: TRBV19
j_gene: TRBJ1-2
abundance: -
CDR3aa: CASSLDRDIYGYTF
CDR3nt: TGTGCCAGTAGTTTAGACCGGGACATCTATGGCTACACCTTC

d_gene: TRBD2
v_gene: TRBV28
j_gene: TRBJ2-3
abundance: -
CDR3aa: CASSSGRLQYF
CDR3nt: TGTGCCAGCAGCAGCGGGAGGTTACAGTATTTT

d_gene: -
v_gene: TRBV28
j_gene: TRBJ2-7
abundance: -
CDR3aa: CASSLIVGGSGEQYF
CDR3nt: TGTGCCAGCAGTTTAATCGTGGGGGGATCGGGCGAGCAGTACTTC

d_gene: TRBD1
v_gene: TRBV7-2
j_gene: TRBJ2-1
abundance: -
CDR3aa: CASSFSGTGGYNEQFF
CDR3nt: TGTGCCAGCAGCTTTTCTGGGACAGGGGGCTATAATGAGCAGTTCTTC

d_gene: TRBD2
v_gene: TRBV5-1
j_gene: TRBJ2-5
abundance: -
CDR3aa: CASSPGLAGQETQYF
CDR3nt: TGCGCCAGCAGCCCGGGACTAGCGGGACAAGAGACCCAGTACTTC

d_gene: -
v_gene: TRBV30
j_gene: TRBJ2-2
abundance: -
CDR3aa: CAWSVGGAGELFF
CDR3nt: TGTGCCTGGAGTGTTGGAGGGGCCGGGGAGCTGTTTTTT

d_gene: -
v_gene: TRBV28
j_gene: TRBJ1-1
abundance: -
CDR3aa: CASSSGGLMNTEAFF
CDR3nt: TGTGCCAGCAGTTCTGGGGGACTGATGAACACTGAAGCTTTCTTT

d_gene: -
v_gene: TRBV27
j_gene: TRBJ1-6
abundance: -
CDR3aa: CASSLGSSGGSSPLHF
CDR3nt: TGTGCCAGCAGTTTGGGATCGTCGGGGGGCAGTTCACCCCTCCACTTT

d_gene: TRBD1
v_gene: TRBV27
j_gene: TRBJ2-7
abundance: -
CDR3aa: CASRDRGRTYEQYF
CDR3nt: TGTGCCAGCAGAGACAGGGGACGCACCTACGAGCAGTACTTC

d_gene: TRBD1
v_gene: TRBV5-4
j_gene: TRBJ1-1
abundance: -
CDR3aa: CASSIQGIQTEAFF
CDR3nt: TGTGCCAGCAGCATACAGGGGATTCAGACTGAAGCTTTCTTT

d_gene: TRBD2
v_gene: TRBV5-5
j_gene: TRBJ2-7
abundance: -
CDR3aa: CASSLASFGRGSYEQYF
CDR3nt: TGTGCCAGCAGCTTGGCTTCCTTCGGGAGGGGGTCCTACGAGCAGTACTTC

d_gene: -
v_gene: TRBV7-2
j_gene: TRBJ2-5
abundance: -
CDR3aa: CASSLLQETQYF
CDR3nt: TGTGCCAGCAGCCTACTCCAAGAGACCCAGTACTTC

d_gene: -
v_gene: TRBV6-5
j_gene: TRBJ2-5
abundance: -
CDR3aa: CASSKLTSLETQYF
CDR3nt: TGTGCCAGCAGTAAACTGACTAGTCTGGAGACCCAGTACTTC

d_gene: TRBD2
v_gene: TRBV4-1
j_gene: TRBJ2-1
abundance: -
CDR3aa: CASSQGLAGGSSYNEQFF
CDR3nt: TGCGCCAGCAGCCAAGGACTAGCGGGAGGGAGCTCCTACAATGAGCAGTTCTTC

d_gene: -
v_gene: TRBV30
j_gene: TRBJ1-5
abundance: -
CDR3aa: CAWSQGNQPQHF
CDR3nt: TGTGCCTGGAGTCAGGGCAATCAGCCCCAGCATTTT

d_gene: -
v_gene: TRBV5-5
j_gene: TRBJ2-3
abundance: few
CDR3aa: CASSSPGAADTQYF
CDR3nt: TGTGCCAGCAGCTCCCCAGGCGCCGCAGATACGCAGTATTTT

d_gene: TRBD2
v_gene: TRBV7-2
j_gene: TRBJ2-1
abundance: -
CDR3aa: CASSPTSGGYNEQFF
CDR3nt: TGTGCCAGCAGCCCAACTAGCGGGGGCTACAATGAGCAGTTCTTC

d_gene: TRBD2
v_gene: TRBV7-2
j_gene: TRBJ2-5
abundance: -
CDR3aa: CASSLWEGETQYF
CDR3nt: TGTGCCAGCAGCTTATGGGAGGGAGAGACCCAGTACTTC

d_gene: TRBD1
v_gene: TRBV7-2
j_gene: TRBJ1-1
abundance: -
CDR3aa: CASSPETGTGDTEAFF
CDR3nt: TGTGCCAGCAGCCCAGAAACCGGGACAGGAGACACTGAAGCTTTCTTT

d_gene: -
v_gene: TRBV6-1
j_gene: TRBJ1-2
abundance: -
CDR3aa: CASSDAGAGYGYTF
CDR3nt: TGTGCCAGCAGTGATGCGGGGGCGGGGTATGGCTACACCTTC

d_gene: -
v_gene: TRBV28
j_gene: TRBJ1-2
abundance: -
CDR3aa: CASSLSSNYGYTF
CDR3nt: TGTGCCAGCAGTTTGAGCTCTAACTATGGCTACACCTTC

d_gene: TRBD2
v_gene: TRBV5-4
j_gene: TRBJ2-7
abundance: -
CDR3aa: CASSSPSGSSYEQYF
CDR3nt: TGTGCCAGCAGCTCCCCTAGCGGGAGCTCCTACGAGCAGTACTTC

d_gene: -
v_gene: TRBV24-1
j_gene: TRBJ2-1
abundance: -
CDR3aa: CATSARTFSGNEQFF
CDR3nt: TGTGCCACCAGTGCCCGGACTTTCTCGGGCAATGAGCAGTTCTTC